The source of this T cell receptor (beta chain) is a study of early T cells in non-severe SARS-CoV-2 infection. Overall study: Sequencing input comprised bulk RNA from unsorted whole blood; chain pairing was not available.

In TCRdb, the 5' RACE reads were re-called with MiXCR into one record per CDR3 protein. The sample carries tens of thousands of distinct CDR3 sequences, just under 3% recorded once. CDR3 size: 18 residues. CDR1 is DFQATT, CDR2 SNEGSKA, per germline (reference sequence). Ten or more counts support this clonotype. Material for sequencing was whole blood. The source is an adult who was a healthcare worker with PCR-confirmed SARS-CoV-2 infection or an uninfected control (not recorded which). This chain joins TRBV20-1 and TRBJ2-3; 10 nucleotides match TRBD2. CDR3 DNA: TGCACCACCACCGGCGCTAGCGGGAGCTCAGCTTACACAGATACGCAGTATTTT. Residues: CTTTGASGSSAYTDTQYF.